Sequencing of this TCR beta chain was carried out in a study of T cells in Graves' hyperthyroidism and ophthalmopathy. Overall study findings and caveats: Stable hyperthyroidism and ophthalmopathy were separated using 13 V-J signatures.

Germline CDR1 is MDHEN and CDR2 is SYDVKM. The CDR3 consists of 17 residues. Deletions cut 4 bases from V and 3 bases from J, with 21 bases between. Lactation, pregnancy, other autoimmune disease or uncontrolled infection led to exclusion of patients. TCR beta CDR3 sequences were amplified from RNA transcripts. With the HTBI primer set, the TCR CDR3 went through a first round of RT-PCR. Via MiXCR, TCRdb re-called the multiplex PCR reads, giving one row per CDR3 protein. Of about 690,000 distinct CDR3 sequences listed, approximately 15% are singletons. This clonotype was recorded a few times. Antigen: not known.

The sequenced sample consisted of blood. The sequence was collected from a man aged 45-65 years with Graves' hyperthyroidism. The rearrangement uses TRBV28 and TRBJ1-1, with a tentative D call TRBD1 (5 bases). The CDR3 sequence is CASSSPFYRGRDTEAFF. CDR3 coding DNA: TGTGCCAGCAGTTCCCCCTTTTATCGGGGGAGGGACACTGAAGCTTTCTTT. The entire variable domain, with the rest obtained from reference TRBV28 and TRBJ1-1, is as follows: DVKVTQSSRYLVKRTGEKVFLECVQDMDHENMFWYRQDPGLGLRLIYFSYDVKMKEKGDIPEGYSVSREKKERFSLILESASTNQTSMYLCASSSPFYRGRDTEAFFGQGTRLTVV.